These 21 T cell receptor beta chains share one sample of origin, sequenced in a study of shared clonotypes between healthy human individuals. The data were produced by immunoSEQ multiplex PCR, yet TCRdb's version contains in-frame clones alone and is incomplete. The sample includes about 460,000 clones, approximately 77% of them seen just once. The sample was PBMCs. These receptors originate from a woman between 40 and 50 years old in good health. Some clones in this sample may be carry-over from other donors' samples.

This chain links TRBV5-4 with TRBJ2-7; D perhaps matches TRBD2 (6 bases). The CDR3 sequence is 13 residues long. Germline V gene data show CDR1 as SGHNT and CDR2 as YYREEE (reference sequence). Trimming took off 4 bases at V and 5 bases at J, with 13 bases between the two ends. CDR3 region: CASSVRGTHEQYF. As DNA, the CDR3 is TGTGCCAGCAGCGTCCGGGGGACCCACGAGCAGTACTTC. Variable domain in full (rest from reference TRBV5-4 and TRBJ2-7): ETGVTQSPTHLIKTRGQQVTLRCSSQSGHNTVSWYQQALGQGPQFIFQYYREEENGRGNFPPRFSGLQFPNYSSELNVNALELDDSALYLCASSVRGTHEQYFGPGTRLTVT.

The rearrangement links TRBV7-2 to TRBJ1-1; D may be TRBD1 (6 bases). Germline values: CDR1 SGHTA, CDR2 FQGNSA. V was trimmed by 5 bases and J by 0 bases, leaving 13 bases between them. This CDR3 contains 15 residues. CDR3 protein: CASSLNTGLNTEAFF. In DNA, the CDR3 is TGTGCCAGCAGCCTTAACACAGGGTTGAACACTGAAGCTTTCTTT.

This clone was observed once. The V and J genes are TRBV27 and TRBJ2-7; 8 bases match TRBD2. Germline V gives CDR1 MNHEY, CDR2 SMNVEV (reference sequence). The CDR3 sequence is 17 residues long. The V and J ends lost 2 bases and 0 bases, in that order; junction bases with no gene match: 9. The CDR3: CASSLRSGLAGSYEQYF. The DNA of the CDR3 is TGTGCCAGCAGTTTACGCTCGGGGCTAGCGGGCTCCTACGAGCAGTACTTC.

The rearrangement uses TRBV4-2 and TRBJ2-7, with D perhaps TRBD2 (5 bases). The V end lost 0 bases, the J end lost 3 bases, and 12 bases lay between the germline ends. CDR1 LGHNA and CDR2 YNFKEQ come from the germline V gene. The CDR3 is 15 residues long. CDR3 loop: CASSQDKEAGYEQYF. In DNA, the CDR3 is TGTGCCAGCAGCCAAGATAAGGAGGCCGGCTACGAGCAGTACTTC.

The CDR3 nucleotides read TGCGCCAGCAGTGAGAGAAAGGCCTCCGCCTACGAGCAGTACTTC. Translating gives CASSERKASAYEQYF. V and J are TRBV10-2 and TRBJ2-7; the D is unclear. Trimming stripped 2 bases from V and 2 bases from J, with 13 bases between. Germline V gene data show CDR1 as WSHSY and CDR2 as SAAADI. The CDR3 contains 15 residues.

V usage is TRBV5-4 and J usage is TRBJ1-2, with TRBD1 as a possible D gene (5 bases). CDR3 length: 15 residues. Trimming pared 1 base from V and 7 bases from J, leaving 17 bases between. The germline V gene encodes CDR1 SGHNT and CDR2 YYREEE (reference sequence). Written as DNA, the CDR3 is TGTGCCAGCAGCTTGAATCCCGGAGAGGGGTCTGGCTACACCTTC. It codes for CASSLNPGEGSGYTF.

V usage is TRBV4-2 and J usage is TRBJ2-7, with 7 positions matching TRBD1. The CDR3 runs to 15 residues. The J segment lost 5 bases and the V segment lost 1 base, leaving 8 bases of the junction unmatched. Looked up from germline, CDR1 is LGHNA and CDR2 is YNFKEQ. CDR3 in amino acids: CASSQAITGVNEQYF. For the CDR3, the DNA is TGTGCCAGCAGCCAAGCTATAACAGGGGTTAACGAGCAGTACTTC.

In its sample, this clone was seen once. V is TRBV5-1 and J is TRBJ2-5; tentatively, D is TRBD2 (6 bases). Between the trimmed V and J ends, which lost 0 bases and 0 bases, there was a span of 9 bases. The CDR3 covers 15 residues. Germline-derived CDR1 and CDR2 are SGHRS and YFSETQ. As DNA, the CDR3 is TGCGCCAGCAGCTTGGGGGCGGGATACCAAGAGACCCAGTACTTC. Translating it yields CASSLGAGYQETQYF. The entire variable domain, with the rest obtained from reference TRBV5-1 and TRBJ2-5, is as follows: KAGVTQTPRYLIKTRGQQVTLSCSPISGHRSVSWYQQTPGQGLQFLFEYFSETQRNKGNFPGRFSGRQFSNSRSEMNVSTLELGDSALYLCASSLGAGYQETQYFGPGTRLLVL.

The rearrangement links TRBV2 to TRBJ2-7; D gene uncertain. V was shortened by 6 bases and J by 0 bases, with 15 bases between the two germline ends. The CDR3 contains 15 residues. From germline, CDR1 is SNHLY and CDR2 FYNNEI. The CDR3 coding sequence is TGTGCCAGCAGGAAACCTGGTACAGCCTCCTACGAGCAGTACTTC. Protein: CASRKPGTASYEQYF.

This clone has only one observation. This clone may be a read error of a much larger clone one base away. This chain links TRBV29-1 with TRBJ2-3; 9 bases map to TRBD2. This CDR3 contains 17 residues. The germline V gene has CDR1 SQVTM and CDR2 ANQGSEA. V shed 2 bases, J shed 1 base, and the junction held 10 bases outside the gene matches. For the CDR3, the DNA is TGCAGCGTTGAATGGCTAGCGGGAAGTCACGGCACAGATACGCAGTATTTT. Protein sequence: CSVEWLAGSHGTDTQYF.

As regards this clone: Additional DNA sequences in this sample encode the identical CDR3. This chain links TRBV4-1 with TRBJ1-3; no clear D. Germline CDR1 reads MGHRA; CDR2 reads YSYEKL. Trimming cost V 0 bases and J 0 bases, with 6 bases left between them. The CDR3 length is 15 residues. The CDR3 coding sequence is TGCGCCAGCAGCCAAGATCCAGGCTCTGGAAACACCATATATTTT. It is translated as CASSQDPGSGNTIYF.

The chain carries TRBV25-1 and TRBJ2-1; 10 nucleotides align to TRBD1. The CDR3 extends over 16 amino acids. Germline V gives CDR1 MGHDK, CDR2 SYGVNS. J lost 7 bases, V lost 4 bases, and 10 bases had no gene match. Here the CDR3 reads CASSVGGQGKGNEQFF. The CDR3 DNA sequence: TGTGCCAGCAGTGTTGGGGGACAGGGGAAGGGGAATGAGCAGTTCTTC.

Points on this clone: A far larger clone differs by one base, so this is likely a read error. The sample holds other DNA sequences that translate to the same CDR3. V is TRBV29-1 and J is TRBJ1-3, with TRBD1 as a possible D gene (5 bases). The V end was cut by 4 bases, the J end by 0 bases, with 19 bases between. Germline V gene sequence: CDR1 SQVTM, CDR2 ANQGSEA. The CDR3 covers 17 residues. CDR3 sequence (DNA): TGCAGCGTTGCCCTATTTGACGGCGGGACCTCTGGAAACACCATATATTTT. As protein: CSVALFDGGTSGNTIYF.

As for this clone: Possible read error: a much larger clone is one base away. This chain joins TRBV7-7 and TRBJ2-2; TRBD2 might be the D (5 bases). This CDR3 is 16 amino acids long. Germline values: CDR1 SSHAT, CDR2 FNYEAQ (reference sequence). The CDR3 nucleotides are TGTGCCAGCAGCTTAACGGGGAACTCTGGCACCGGGGAGCTGTCTTTT. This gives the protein CASSLTGNSGTGELSF.

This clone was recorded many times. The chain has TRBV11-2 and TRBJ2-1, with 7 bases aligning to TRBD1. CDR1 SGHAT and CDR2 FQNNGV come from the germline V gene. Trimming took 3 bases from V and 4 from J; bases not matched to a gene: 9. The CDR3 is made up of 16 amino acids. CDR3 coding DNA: TGTGCCAGCAGCTTTACATGGCAGGGGGTATACAATGAGCAGTTCTTC. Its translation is CASSFTWQGVYNEQFF.

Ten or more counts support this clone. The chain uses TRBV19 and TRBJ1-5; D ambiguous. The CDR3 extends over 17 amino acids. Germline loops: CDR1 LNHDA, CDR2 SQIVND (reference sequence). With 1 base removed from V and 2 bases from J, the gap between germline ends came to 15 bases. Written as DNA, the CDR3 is TGTGCCAGTAGTATAGGAACAGACTCTTTGGGCAATCAGCCCCAGCATTTT. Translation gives CASSIGTDSLGNQPQHF.

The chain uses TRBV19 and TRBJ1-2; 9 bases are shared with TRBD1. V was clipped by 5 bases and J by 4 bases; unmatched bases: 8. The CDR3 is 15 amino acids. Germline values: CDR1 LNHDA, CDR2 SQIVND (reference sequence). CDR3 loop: CASSQTRDRVYGYTF. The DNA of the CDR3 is TGTGCCAGTAGTCAAACCCGGGACAGGGTCTATGGCTACACCTTC.

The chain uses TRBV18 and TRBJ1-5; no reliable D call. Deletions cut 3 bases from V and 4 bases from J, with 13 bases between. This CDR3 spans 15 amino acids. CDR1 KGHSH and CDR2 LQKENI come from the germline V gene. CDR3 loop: CASSPKVGGNQPQHF. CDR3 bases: TGTGCCAGCTCACCTAAGGTCGGCGGAAATCAGCCCCAGCATTTT.

CDR3 DNA: TGTGCCAGCAGCCTTCGGGGGAAGGGTGGCTACGAGCAGTACTTC. Its protein is CASSLRGKGGYEQYF. J is TRBJ2-7 and V is TRBV5-4, with D maybe TRBD2 (6 bases). The CDR3 is made up of 15 amino acids. V lost 4 bases and J lost 3, with 17 bases in between. Germline loops: CDR1 SGHNT, CDR2 YYREEE (reference sequence).

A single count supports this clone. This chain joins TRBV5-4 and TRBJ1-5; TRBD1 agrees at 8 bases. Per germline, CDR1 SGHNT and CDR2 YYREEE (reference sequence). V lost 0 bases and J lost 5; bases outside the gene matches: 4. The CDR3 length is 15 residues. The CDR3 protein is CASSLGQGIDQPQHF. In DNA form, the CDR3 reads TGTGCCAGCAGCTTGGGACAGGGGATTGATCAGCCCCAGCATTTT. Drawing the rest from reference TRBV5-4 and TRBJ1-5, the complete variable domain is ETGVTQSPTHLIKTRGQQVTLRCSSQSGHNTVSWYQQALGQGPQFIFQYYREEENGRGNFPPRFSGLQFPNYSSELNVNALELDDSALYLCASSLGQGIDQPQHFGDGTRLSIL.

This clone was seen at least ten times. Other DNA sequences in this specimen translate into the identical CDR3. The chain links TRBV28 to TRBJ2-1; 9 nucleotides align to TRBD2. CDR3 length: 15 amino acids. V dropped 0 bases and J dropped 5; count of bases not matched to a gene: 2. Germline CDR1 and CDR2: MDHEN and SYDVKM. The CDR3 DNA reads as TGTGCCAGCAGTTTATGGCGGGAGGGAGACAATGAGCAGTTCTTC. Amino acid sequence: CASSLWREGDNEQFF.